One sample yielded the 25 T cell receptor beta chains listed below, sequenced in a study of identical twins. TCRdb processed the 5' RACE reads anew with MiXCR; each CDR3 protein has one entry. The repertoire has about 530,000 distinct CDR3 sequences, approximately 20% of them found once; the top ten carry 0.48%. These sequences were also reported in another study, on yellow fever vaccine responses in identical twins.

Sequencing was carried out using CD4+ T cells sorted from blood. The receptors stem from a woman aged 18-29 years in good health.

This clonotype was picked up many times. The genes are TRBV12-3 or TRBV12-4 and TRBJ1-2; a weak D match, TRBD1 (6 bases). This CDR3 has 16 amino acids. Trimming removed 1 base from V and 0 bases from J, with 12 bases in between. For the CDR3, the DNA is TGTGCCAGCAGTTTAGGCCAGGGGCTCACTAACTATGGCTACACCTTC. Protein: CASSLGQGLTNYGYTF.

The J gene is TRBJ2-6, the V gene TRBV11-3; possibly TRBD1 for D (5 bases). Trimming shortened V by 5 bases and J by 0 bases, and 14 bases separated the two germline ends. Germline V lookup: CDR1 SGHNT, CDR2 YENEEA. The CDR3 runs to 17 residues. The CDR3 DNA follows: TGTGCCAGCAGCATCAGACAGCTAACCTCTGGGGCCAACGTCCTGACTTTC. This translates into CASSIRQLTSGANVLTF.

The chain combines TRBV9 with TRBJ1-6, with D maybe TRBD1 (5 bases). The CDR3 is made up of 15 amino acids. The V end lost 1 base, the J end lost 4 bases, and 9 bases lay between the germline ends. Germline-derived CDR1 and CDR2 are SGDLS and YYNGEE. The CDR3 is CASSVLDRYNSPLHF. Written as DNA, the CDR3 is TGTGCCAGCAGCGTACTCGACAGATATAATTCACCCCTCCACTTT. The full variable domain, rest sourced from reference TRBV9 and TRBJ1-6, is DSGVTQTPKHLITATGQRVTLRCSPRSGDLSVYWYQQSLDQGLQFLIQYYNGEERAKGNILERFSAQQFPDLHSELNLSSLELGDSALYFCASSVLDRYNSPLHFGNGTRLTVT.

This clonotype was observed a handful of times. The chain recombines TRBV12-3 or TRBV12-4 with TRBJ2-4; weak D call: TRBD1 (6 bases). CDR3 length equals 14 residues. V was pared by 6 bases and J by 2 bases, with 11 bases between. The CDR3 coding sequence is TGTGCCAGCAGCTTCAGGGGCCCCAAAAACATTCAGTACTTC. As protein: CASSFRGPKNIQYF.

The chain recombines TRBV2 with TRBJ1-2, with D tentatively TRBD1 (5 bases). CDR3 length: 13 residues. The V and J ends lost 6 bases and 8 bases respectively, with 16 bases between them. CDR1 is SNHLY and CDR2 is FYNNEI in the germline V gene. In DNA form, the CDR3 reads TGTGCCAGCAGGGAGACAGTCCTGCAAGGCTACACCTTC. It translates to CASRETVLQGYTF.

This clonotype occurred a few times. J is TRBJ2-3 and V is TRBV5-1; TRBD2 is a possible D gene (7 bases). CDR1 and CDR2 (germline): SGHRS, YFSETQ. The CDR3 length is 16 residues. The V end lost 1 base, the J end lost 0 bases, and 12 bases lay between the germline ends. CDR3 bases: TGCGCCAGCAGCTTGTCGGCGGGGGCCAGCACAGATACGCAGTATTTT. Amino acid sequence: CASSLSAGASTDTQYF. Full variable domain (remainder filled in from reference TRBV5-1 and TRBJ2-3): KAGVTQTPRYLIKTRGQQVTLSCSPISGHRSVSWYQQTPGQGLQFLFEYFSETQRNKGNFPGRFSGRQFSNSRSEMNVSTLELGDSALYLCASSLSAGASTDTQYFGPGTRLTVL.

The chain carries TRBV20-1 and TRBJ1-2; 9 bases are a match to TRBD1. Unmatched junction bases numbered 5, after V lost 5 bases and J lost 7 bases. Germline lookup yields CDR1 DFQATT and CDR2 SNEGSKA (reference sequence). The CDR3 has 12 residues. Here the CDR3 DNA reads TGCAGTGCTCCGGGACAGGGCGTTGGCTACACCTTC. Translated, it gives CSAPGQGVGYTF.

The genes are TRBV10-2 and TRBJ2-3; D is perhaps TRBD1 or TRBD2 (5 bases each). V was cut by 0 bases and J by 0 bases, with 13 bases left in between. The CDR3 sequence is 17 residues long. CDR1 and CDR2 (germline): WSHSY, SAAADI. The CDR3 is CASSESKDGTSTDTQYF. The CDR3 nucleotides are TGCGCCAGCAGTGAGTCGAAGGACGGGACGAGCACAGATACGCAGTATTTT.

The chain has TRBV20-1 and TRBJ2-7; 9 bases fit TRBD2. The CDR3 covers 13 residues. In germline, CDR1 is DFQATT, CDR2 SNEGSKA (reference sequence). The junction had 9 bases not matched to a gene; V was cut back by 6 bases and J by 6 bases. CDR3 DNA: TGCAGTGCCAAAAGAACTAGCGGGCTCGAGCAGTACTTC. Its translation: CSAKRTSGLEQYF.

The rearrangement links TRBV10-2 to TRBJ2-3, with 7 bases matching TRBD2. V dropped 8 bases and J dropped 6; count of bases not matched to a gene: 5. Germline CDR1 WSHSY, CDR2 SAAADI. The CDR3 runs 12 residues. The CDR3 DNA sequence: TGCGCCAGCGGGGGGGGAATTGATACGCAGTATTTT. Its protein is CASGGGIDTQYF.

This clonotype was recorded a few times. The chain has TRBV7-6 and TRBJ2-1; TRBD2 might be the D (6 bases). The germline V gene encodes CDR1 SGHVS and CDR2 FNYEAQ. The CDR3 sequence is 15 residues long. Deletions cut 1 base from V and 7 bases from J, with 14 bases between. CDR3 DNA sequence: TGTGCCAGCAGCTTAGTGCCGGGAGTCTATAATGAGCAGTTCTTC. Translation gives CASSLVPGVYNEQFF.

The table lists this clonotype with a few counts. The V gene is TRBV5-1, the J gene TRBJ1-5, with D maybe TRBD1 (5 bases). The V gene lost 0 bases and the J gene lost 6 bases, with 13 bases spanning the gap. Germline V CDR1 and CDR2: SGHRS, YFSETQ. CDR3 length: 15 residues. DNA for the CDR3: TGCGCCAGCAGCTTGGAAGGGGTTGAGGGTCAGCCCCAGCATTTT. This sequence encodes CASSLEGVEGQPQHF.

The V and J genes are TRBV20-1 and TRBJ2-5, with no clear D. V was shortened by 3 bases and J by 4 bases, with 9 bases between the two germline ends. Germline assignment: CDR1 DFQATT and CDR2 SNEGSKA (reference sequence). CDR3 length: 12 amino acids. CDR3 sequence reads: CSARGSPETQYF. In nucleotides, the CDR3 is TGCAGTGCTAGGGGCTCCCCAGAGACCCAGTACTTC.

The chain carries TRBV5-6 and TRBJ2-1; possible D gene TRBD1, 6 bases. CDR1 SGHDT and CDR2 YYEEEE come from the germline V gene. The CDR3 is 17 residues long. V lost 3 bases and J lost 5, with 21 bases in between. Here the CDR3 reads CASSYLRTPRGNNEQFF. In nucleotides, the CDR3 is TGTGCCAGCAGCTACCTCCGGACCCCTAGGGGGAACAATGAGCAGTTCTTC.

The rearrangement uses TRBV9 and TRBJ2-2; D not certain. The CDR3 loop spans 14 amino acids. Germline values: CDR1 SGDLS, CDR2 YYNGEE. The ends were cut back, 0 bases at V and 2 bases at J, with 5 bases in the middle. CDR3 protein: CASSVAVNTGELFF. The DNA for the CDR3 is TGTGCCAGCAGCGTAGCAGTTAACACCGGGGAGCTGTTTTTT.

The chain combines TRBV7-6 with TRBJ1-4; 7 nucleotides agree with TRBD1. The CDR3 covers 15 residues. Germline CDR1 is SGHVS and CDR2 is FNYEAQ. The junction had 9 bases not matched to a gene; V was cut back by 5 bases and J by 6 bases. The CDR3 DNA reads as TGTGCCAGCAGCCCAAGGGACAGCGAGCATGAAAAACTGTTTTTT. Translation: CASSPRDSEHEKLFF. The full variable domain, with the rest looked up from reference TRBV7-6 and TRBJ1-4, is GAGVSQSPRYKVTKRGQDVALRCDPISGHVSLYWYRQALGQGPEFLTYFNYEAQQDKSGLPNDRFSAERPEGSISTLTIQRTEQRDSAMYRCASSPRDSEHEKLFFGSGTQLSVL.

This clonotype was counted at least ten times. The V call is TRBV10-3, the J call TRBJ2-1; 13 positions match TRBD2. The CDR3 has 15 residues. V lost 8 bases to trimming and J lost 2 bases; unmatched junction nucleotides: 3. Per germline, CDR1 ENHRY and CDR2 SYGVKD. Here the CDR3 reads CAIATSGGTYNEQFF. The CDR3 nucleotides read TGTGCCATCGCGACTAGCGGGGGGACCTACAATGAGCAGTTCTTC.

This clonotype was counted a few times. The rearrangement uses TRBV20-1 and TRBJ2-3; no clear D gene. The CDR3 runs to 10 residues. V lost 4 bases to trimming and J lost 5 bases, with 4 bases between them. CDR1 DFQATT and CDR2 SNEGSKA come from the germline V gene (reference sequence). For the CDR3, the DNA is TGCAGTGCTATAATAGATACGCAGTATTTT. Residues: CSAIIDTQYF.

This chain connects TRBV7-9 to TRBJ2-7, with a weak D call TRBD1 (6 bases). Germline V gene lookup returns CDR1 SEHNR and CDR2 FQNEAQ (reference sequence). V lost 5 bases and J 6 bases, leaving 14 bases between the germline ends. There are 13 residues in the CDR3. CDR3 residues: CASSREQGTEQYF. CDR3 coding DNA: TGTGCCAGCAGCAGAGAACAGGGAACCGAGCAGTACTTC.

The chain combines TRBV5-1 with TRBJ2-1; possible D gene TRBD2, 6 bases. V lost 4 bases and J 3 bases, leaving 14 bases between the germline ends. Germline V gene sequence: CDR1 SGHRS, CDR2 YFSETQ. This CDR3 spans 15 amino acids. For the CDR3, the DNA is TGCGCCAGCAGCGGAGGGAGCTCCCTCTACAATGAGCAGTTCTTC. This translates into CASSGGSSLYNEQFF.

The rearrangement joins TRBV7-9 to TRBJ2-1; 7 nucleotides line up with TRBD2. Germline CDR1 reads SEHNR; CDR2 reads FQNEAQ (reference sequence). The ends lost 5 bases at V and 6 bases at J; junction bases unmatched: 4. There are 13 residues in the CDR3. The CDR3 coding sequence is TGTGCCAGCAGCGGGACTAATATCAATGAGCAGTTCTTC. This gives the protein CASSGTNINEQFF.

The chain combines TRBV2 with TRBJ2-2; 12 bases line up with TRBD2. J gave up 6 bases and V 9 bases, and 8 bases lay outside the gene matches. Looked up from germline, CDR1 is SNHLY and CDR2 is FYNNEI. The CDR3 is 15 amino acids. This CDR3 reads CASNSGTSGSGELFF. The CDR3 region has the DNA TGTGCCAGTAATTCCGGGACTAGCGGGTCCGGGGAGCTGTTTTTT.

CDR3 in DNA: TGTGCCAGCTCGGCGTCCCTCGGGAACGAGCAGTACTTC. Translated, it gives CASSASLGNEQYF. The chain couples TRBV18 to TRBJ2-7; D is perhaps TRBD2 (5 bases). Trimming pared 6 bases from V and 5 bases from J, leaving 14 bases between. The CDR3 totals 13 residues. Germline CDR1 reads KGHSH; CDR2 reads LQKENI.

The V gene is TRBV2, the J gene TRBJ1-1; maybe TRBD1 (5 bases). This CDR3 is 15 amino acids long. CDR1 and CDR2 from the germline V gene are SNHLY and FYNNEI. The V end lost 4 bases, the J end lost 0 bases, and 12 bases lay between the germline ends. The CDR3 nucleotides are TGTGCCAGCAGTGGGCAGCGACAGATGAACACTGAAGCTTTCTTT. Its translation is CASSGQRQMNTEAFF.

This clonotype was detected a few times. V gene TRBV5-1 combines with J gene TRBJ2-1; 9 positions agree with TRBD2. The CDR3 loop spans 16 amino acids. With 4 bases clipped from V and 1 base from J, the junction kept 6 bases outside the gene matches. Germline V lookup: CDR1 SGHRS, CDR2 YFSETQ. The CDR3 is CASSAGLAVSYNEQFF. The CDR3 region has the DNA TGCGCCAGCAGCGCGGGACTAGCAGTATCCTACAATGAGCAGTTCTTC.